This TCR beta chain was sequenced for a study of molecular identifiers for immune sequencing clone quantification. There are 10 residues in the CDR3. MiXCR was run by TCRdb on the PCR reads, yielding one entry per CDR3 protein. The table shows nearly 650,000 distinct CDR3 sequences, with about 25% occurring only once. This clonotype showed up many times. This TCR derives from a human donor in good health. Some libraries in this study had Jurkat cell RNA spiked in. The chain is built from TRBV21-1 and TRBJ2-4; no DNA check was done on the table's D call, TRBD1. TRBV21-1 is a listed pseudogene. The sample was naive CD8+ T cells from blood, with Jurkat cell RNA spiked in. Subset in this sample: FACS-sorted CD8+CD4-CCR7+CD45RA+ naive T cells. In nucleotides, the CDR3 is TGTGCCAGCAGCAAAGGAACAGGGCCCTTC. It codes for CASSKGTGPF.